Described below is a single T cell receptor beta chain sequence and its context. The data belong to a study of blood T cell repertoires in COVID-19. Germline CDR1 is SGHDT and CDR2 is YYEEEE. V lost 2 bases and J lost 3; bases outside the gene matches: 2. The CDR3 is 16 residues long. Sequencing used immunoSEQ multiplex PCR; TCRdb keeps in-frame clones, though not all of them. The repertoire includes about 280,000 clones, about 85% of them detected once, and roughly 2.5% sits in the top ten. The sequence derives from a woman aged 50 to 60 who had recovered from COVID-19. The chain has TRBV5-6 and TRBJ2-2; 12 bases line up with TRBD2. The specimen sequenced was PBMCs or T cells enriched from blood (not recorded which). In DNA form, the CDR3 reads TGTGCCAGCAGCTTTCTAGCGGGAGGGCACACCGGGGAGCTGTTTTTT. This translates into CASSFLAGGHTGELFF.